The 17 T cell receptor beta chains given below trace back to one sample, sequenced in a study of shared clonotypes between healthy human individuals. Assay: immunoSEQ multiplex PCR; the TCRdb copy retains only in-frame clones and omits some. In the table there are roughly 2 million clones, roughly 94% of which are singletons. The sequenced sample was naive CD4+ T cells sorted from blood. Described subset: CD45RA+ positively selected. These receptors originate from a man between 18 and 35 years old in good health.

The chain links TRBV11-2 to TRBJ2-7; no firm D call. Trimming took 6 bases from V and 1 from J, leaving 10 bases between them. The CDR3 sequence is 13 residues long. CDR1 and CDR2 (germline): SGHAT, FQNNGV. The CDR3 coding sequence is TGTGCCAGCAGTCTTAGTATTTCCTACGAGCAGTACTTC. As protein: CASSLSISYEQYF. Filled out from reference TRBV11-2 and TRBJ2-7, the complete variable domain reads EAGVAQSPRYKIIEKRQSVAFWCNPISGHATLYWYQQILGQGPKLLIQFQNNGVVDDSQLPKDRFSAERLKGVDSTLKIQPAKLEDSAVYLCASSLSISYEQYFGPGTRLTVT.

About this clone: The same CDR3 also results from other DNA sequences found in this sample. DNA for the CDR3: TGCGCCAGCAGCCCAGGGACAGTTAATGAAAAACTGTTTTTT. Translated, it gives CASSPGTVNEKLFF. The chain recombines TRBV5-1 with TRBJ1-4; TRBD1 matches 7 bases. The germline CDR1 and CDR2 sequences are SGHRS and YFSETQ. The CDR3 runs to 14 residues. With V trimmed by 4 bases and J by 4 bases, 4 bases remained unmatched.

This chain links TRBV6-1 with TRBJ2-2; D perhaps matches TRBD2 (5 bases). V dropped 2 bases and J dropped 3 bases, with 13 bases sitting between them. The V gene's germline CDR1 is MNHNS and CDR2 SASEGT. The CDR3 covers 16 residues. The CDR3, as DNA: TGTGCCAGCAGTGAATTGAGGGTGGTAGACACCGGGGAGCTGTTTTTT. Amino acid sequence: CASSELRVVDTGELFF.

V gene TRBV10-2 combines with J gene TRBJ2-5; 8 bases are a match to TRBD2. The CDR3 has 14 residues. Losses at the gene ends were 5 bases for V and 1 base for J; bases not matched to a gene: 3. Germline assignment: CDR1 WSHSY and CDR2 SAAADI. The CDR3 here is CASSFTSGQETQYF. CDR3 nucleotide sequence: TGCGCCAGCAGTTTTACTAGCGGCCAAGAGACCCAGTACTTC.

This clone occurred once. This chain links TRBV7-2 with TRBJ1-6, with no clear D. The ends were cut back, 5 bases at V and 8 bases at J, with 19 bases in the middle. CDR1 is SGHTA, CDR2 FQGNSA, per germline. The CDR3 is 16 residues long. CDR3 DNA: TGTGCCAGCAGCCCCCTCTCTACGGCACTTCATTCACCCCTCCACTTT. It yields the protein CASSPLSTALHSPLHF. The full variable domain, its missing parts supplied by reference TRBV7-2 and TRBJ1-6, is GAGVSQSPSNKVTEKGKDVELRCDPISGHTALYWYRQSLGQGLEFLIYFQGNSAPDKSGLPSDRFSAERTGGSVSTLTIQRTQQEDSAVYLCASSPLSTALHSPLHFGNGTRLTVT.

This clone was counted once. V is TRBV9 and J is TRBJ1-2; D perhaps matches TRBD1 (6 bases). The CDR3 runs 15 residues. CDR1 and CDR2 (germline): SGDLS, YYNGEE. Trimming took 3 bases from V and 2 from J, leaving 14 bases between them. The CDR3 DNA sequence: TGTGCCAGCAGCGAATTTGGGGGCCTAAACTATGGCTACACCTTC. It yields the protein CASSEFGGLNYGYTF.

For this clone: The same CDR3 arises from other DNA sequences in this sample as well. The chain employs TRBV5-1 and TRBJ2-2; the D gene is possibly TRBD2 (5 bases). With 0 bases removed from V and 4 bases from J, the gap between germline ends came to 10 bases. CDR3 length: 15 amino acids. Germline-derived CDR1 and CDR2 are SGHRS and YFSETQ. The CDR3 coding sequence is TGCGCCAGCAGCTTGGTCCTAGCCTCCACCGGGGAGCTGTTTTTT. Translated: CASSLVLASTGELFF.

The V call is TRBV7-2, the J call TRBJ1-6; 7 nucleotides match TRBD1. CDR1 is SGHTA and CDR2 is FQGNSA in the germline V gene. V was pared by 5 bases and J by 0 bases, with 13 bases of the junction left unmatched. This CDR3 has 19 residues. This chain's CDR3 is CASSRQMPGQSSYNSPLHF. In DNA form, the CDR3 reads TGTGCCAGCAGCCGTCAAATGCCGGGACAGAGCTCCTATAATTCACCCCTCCACTTT.

For this clone: This could be a read error, since a much larger clone is one nucleotide away. The same CDR3 arises from other DNA sequences in this sample as well. The chain employs TRBV5-6 and TRBJ2-7; 7 bases are shared with TRBD1. The V segment lost 1 base and the J segment 2 bases; nucleotides outside the gene matches: 3. The CDR3 is made up of 14 amino acids. Germline loops: CDR1 SGHDT, CDR2 YYEEEE. The CDR3 region has the DNA TGTGCCAGCAGCTTGAGACAGGGAGCCTACGAGCAGTACTTC. Its protein is CASSLRQGAYEQYF.

The V and J genes are TRBV19 and TRBJ1-2, with D possibly matching TRBD1 (5 bases). Germline loops: CDR1 LNHDA, CDR2 SQIVND (reference sequence). V was pared by 1 base and J by 3 bases, with 12 bases between. The CDR3 extends over 15 amino acids. For the CDR3, the DNA is TGTGCCAGTAGTATAGCTGGGGGATCGGACTATGGCTACACCTTC. This sequence encodes CASSIAGGSDYGYTF.

Comments on this clone: One base away lies a much larger clone, so this may be a sequencing read error. Distinct nucleotide sequences in the sample also encode this CDR3. J is TRBJ2-7 and V is TRBV30; D is unclear. The germline V gene encodes CDR1 GTSNPN and CDR2 SVGIG (reference sequence). The CDR3 consists of 12 residues. CDR3 DNA: TGTGCCTGGAGTGTAGAAACCTACGAGCAATACTTC. Translation gives CAWSVETYEQYF.

The chain carries TRBV6-5 and TRBJ2-7, with D perhaps matching TRBD1 (6 bases). The CDR3 is made up of 15 amino acids. The germline V and J ends were trimmed by 4 bases and 3 bases, with 16 bases remaining between them. Germline V gives CDR1 MNHEY, CDR2 SVGAGI. As DNA, the CDR3 is TGTGCCAGCAGTTCCGTTCCGGGACATAACTACGAGCAGTACTTC. It yields the protein CASSSVPGHNYEQYF.

The rearrangement links TRBV6-5 to TRBJ1-5; the match to TRBD1 covers 7 bases. The CDR3 is 12 residues long. V was pared by 8 bases and J by 6 bases, with 4 bases of the junction left unmatched. Germline V CDR1 and CDR2: MNHEY, SVGAGI. This CDR3 reads CASGTGVQPQHF. The CDR3 DNA reads TGTGCCAGCGGAACAGGGGTTCAGCCCCAGCATTTT.

The chain uses TRBV29-1 and TRBJ2-3, with 7 positions matching TRBD1. Germline-derived CDR1 and CDR2 are SQVTM and ANQGSEA. The CDR3 length is 12 residues. V was pared by 8 bases and J by 1 base, with 3 bases of the junction left unmatched. DNA for the CDR3: TGCAGCTCTGACAGGGGCACAGATACGCAGTATTTT. It translates to CSSDRGTDTQYF.

V gene TRBV30 combines with J gene TRBJ1-2; 7 bases match TRBD1. This CDR3 spans 13 amino acids. Per germline, CDR1 GTSNPN and CDR2 SVGIG (reference sequence). The V segment lost 1 base and the J segment 7 bases; nucleotides outside the gene matches: 6. The CDR3 loop reads CAWSALRGTGYTF. The DNA for the CDR3 is TGTGCCTGGAGTGCTCTCAGGGGGACTGGCTACACCTTC. Supplemented by reference TRBV30 and TRBJ1-2, the full variable domain reads SQTIHQWPATLVQPVGSPLSLECTVEGTSNPNLYWYRQAAGRGLQLLFYSVGIGQISSEVPQNLSASRPQDRQFILSSKKLLLSDSGFYLCAWSALRGTGYTFGSGTRLTVV.

J is TRBJ2-5 and V is TRBV4-1, with 14 nucleotides matching TRBD2. Germline CDR1 reads MGHRA; CDR2 reads YSYEKL. The V segment lost 2 bases and the J segment 5 bases; nucleotides outside the gene matches: 4. The CDR3 extends over 16 amino acids. This chain's CDR3 is CASSQPTSGGAETQYF. The CDR3 DNA is TGCGCCAGCAGCCAACCGACTAGCGGGGGGGCGGAGACCCAGTACTTC.

The chain links TRBV7-8 to TRBJ2-2; no clear D. V gave up 5 bases and J gave up 0 bases, with 10 bases separating them. This CDR3 spans 15 amino acids. From germline, CDR1 is SGHVS and CDR2 FQNEAQ. CDR3 sequence (DNA): TGTGCCAGCAGCCCCCGGGCGACGAACACCGGGGAGCTGTTTTTT. This encodes CASSPRATNTGELFF.